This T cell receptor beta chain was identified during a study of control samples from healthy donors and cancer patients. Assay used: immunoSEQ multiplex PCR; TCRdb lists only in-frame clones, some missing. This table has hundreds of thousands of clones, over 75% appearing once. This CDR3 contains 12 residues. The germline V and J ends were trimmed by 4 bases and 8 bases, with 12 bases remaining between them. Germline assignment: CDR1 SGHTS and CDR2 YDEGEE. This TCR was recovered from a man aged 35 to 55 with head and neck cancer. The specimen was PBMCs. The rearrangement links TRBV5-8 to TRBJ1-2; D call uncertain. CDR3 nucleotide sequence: TGTGCCAGCAGCCTGATACAACGGGGCTACACCTTC. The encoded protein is CASSLIQRGYTF.